The rows below give T cell receptor beta chains drawn from one sample of a study of blood T cells in healthy people across ages. One entry per CDR3 protein results from TCRdb running MiXCR on the 5' RACE reads. The table lists over 950,000 distinct CDR3 sequences, roughly 47% of them singletons. The material sequenced was blood. All receptors derive from a woman aged 55-70 years in good health. The CDR3 runs from the conserved cysteine through the conserved F or W. The D gene is left open where the match is weak. Clone size appears in some rows only: once, few, many, or a class for an expanded clone.

D gene	CDR3 length	J gene	clone size	V gene	CDR3 DNA	CDR3 protein
TRBD1	15	TRBJ2-5	NA	TRBV2	TGTGCCAGCAGGGGGACAGGAGGAGGGTCCAATGAGCAGTACTTC	CASRGTGGGSNEQYF
TRBD1	13	TRBJ2-3	few	TRBV28	TGTGCCAGCACGACAGGGTCCTCAGATACGCAGTATTTT	CASTTGSSDTQYF
TRBD2	15	TRBJ2-3	few	TRBV28	TGTGCCAGCAGTTCTAGCGGGCCACTCACAGATACGCAGTATTTT	CASSSSGPLTDTQYF
TRBD1	15	TRBJ1-2	few	TRBV5-5	TGTGCCAGCAGCTCCCGGGACAGGAGTAACCATGGCTACACCTTC	CASSSRDRSNHGYTF
NA	15	TRBJ2-1	NA	TRBV3-1	TGTGCCAGCAGCTTCAGCGGATACACCTACAATGAGCAGTTCTTC	CASSFSGYTYNEQFF
NA	14	TRBJ2-5	NA	TRBV3-1	TGTGCCAGCAGCCAAGACCACGCTGCGGGGACCCAGTACTTC	CASSQDHAAGTQYF
TRBD2	16	TRBJ2-7	NA	TRBV5-1	TGCGCCAGCAGCTTGGGACTAGCGGGAGACGGCAATGAGCAGTACTTC	CASSLGLAGDGNEQYF
NA	15	TRBJ2-3	NA	TRBV25-1	TGTGCCAGCAGTGACACAGGGACCAACACAGATACGCAGTATTTT	CASSDTGTNTDTQYF
NA	15	TRBJ1-4	NA	TRBV5-1	TGCGCCAGCAGCGTTGACCACGGGGGGGATGAAAAACTGTTTTTT	CASSVDHGGDEKLFF
NA	17	TRBJ2-1	few	TRBV15	TGTGCCACCAGCAGAGGAAGACTAGGTCTGGGTTACAATGAGCAGTTCTTC	CATSRGRLGLGYNEQFF
NA	14	TRBJ1-1	NA	TRBV13	TGTGCCAGCAGCCGGGGGCGGCAACCTGGAGTAACTTTCTTT	CASSRGRQPGVTFF
NA	15	TRBJ2-7	NA	TRBV4-1	TGCGCCAGCAGCCAAGCGACTAGTGGGGGGTACGAGCAGTACTTC	CASSQATSGGYEQYF
NA	14	TRBJ1-4	NA	TRBV25-1	TGTGCCAGCGTCGGGGAACCGTCTAATGAAAAACTGTTTTTT	CASVGEPSNEKLFF
TRBD2	15	TRBJ2-2	NA	TRBV12-3/TRBV12-4	TGTGCCAGCAGCCGCGGACTAGCGGGAGAGATGGAGCTGTTTTTT	CASSRGLAGEMELFF
NA	16	TRBJ2-7	NA	TRBV6-5	TGTGCCAGCAGTTACACAGGACAGGGAGGGGTCTACGAGCAGTACTTC	CASSYTGQGGVYEQYF
NA	17	TRBJ2-1	NA	TRBV5-1	TGCGCCAGCAGCTTGAGGACCCGGAACCCGAGCTACAATGAGCAGTTCTTC	CASSLRTRNPSYNEQFF
NA	13	TRBJ1-2	NA	TRBV6-1	TGTGCCAGCAGTGCGGGCGCTAACTATGGCCACACCTTC	CASSAGANYGHTF
NA	12	TRBJ2-3	NA	TRBV7-9	TGTGCCAGCAGCATCTCTCTCTATACGCAGTATTTT	CASSISLYTQYF
TRBD1	15	TRBJ1-1	NA	TRBV10-3	TGTGCCATCAGTAACAGGGGGCGGACGAACACTGAAGCTTTCTTT	CAISNRGRTNTEAFF
NA	16	TRBJ2-1	NA	TRBV12-3/TRBV12-4	TGTGCCAGCAGTTTAGCGCCGGGACAACTTGGGAATGAGCAGTTCTTC	CASSLAPGQLGNEQFF
TRBD1	14	TRBJ1-5	few	TRBV7-9	TGTGCCAGCAGCGTACAGGGGGCAGATCAGCCCCAGCATTTT	CASSVQGADQPQHF
NA	16	TRBJ2-3	once	TRBV4-1	TGCGCCAGCAGCCAAGCAGGGGACCTCGGCACAGATACGCAGTATTTT	CASSQAGDLGTDTQYF
NA	13	TRBJ2-3	few	TRBV7-2	TGTGCCACGAGATCTGGGGGGGCTGATACGCAGTATTTT	CATRSGGADTQYF
TRBD1	15	TRBJ2-1	NA	TRBV29-1	TGCAGCGTTGAAGGGACAGGGATGAGGATCAATGAGCAGTTCTTC	CSVEGTGMRINEQFF
NA	17	TRBJ2-5	NA	TRBV7-2	TGTGCCAGCAGCTTAACTTTCGGGGGCAAATACGTGGAGACCCAGTACTTC	CASSLTFGGKYVETQYF
TRBD2	15	TRBJ2-7	few	TRBV4-1	TGCGCCAGCAGCCAAGAGACTAGCGCATTCTACGAGCAGTACTTC	CASSQETSAFYEQYF
TRBD1	14	TRBJ2-1	NA	TRBV2	TGTGCTAGCAAGTTTGGGACAGGGAAGAATGAGCAGTTCTTC	CASKFGTGKNEQFF
TRBD2	13	TRBJ2-5	NA	TRBV20-1	TGCAGTGCGAGGCTAGCGGGAGTAAATGAGCAGAACTTC	CSARLAGVNEQNF
NA	11	TRBJ2-7	NA	TRBV29-1	TGCAGCGGACTGACAGACTACGAGCAGTACTTC	CSGLTDYEQYF
NA	13	TRBJ2-7	NA	TRBV10-3	TGTGCCATCAGCGAAACGGGAGTCTACGAGCAGTACTTC	CAISETGVYEQYF
TRBD1	16	TRBJ2-7	NA	TRBV5-1	TGCACCAGCAGCTTGGACGGGACAGGGGGGCAATACGAGCAGTACTTC	CTSSLDGTGGQYEQYF
NA	13	TRBJ2-7	NA	TRBV2	TGTGCCAGCAACGGGGGAAGGTATACCGAGCAGTACTTC	CASNGGRYTEQYF
NA	15	TRBJ2-1	few	TRBV11-2	TGTGCCAGCAGCTTACTGGGAGCGACCTACAATGAGCAGTTCTTC	CASSLLGATYNEQFF
NA	16	TRBJ1-5	few	TRBV20-1	TGCAGTGCTATACGGGTGGGGAGACAGGGCAATCAGCCCCAGCATTTT	CSAIRVGRQGNQPQHF
TRBD1	11	TRBJ2-5	few	TRBV27	TGTGCCAGCAGTTCCGGACAGGGGCAGTACTTC	CASSSGQGQYF
NA	14	TRBJ1-2	few	TRBV29-1	TGCAGCGTGGACCCCCGGGACGCATATCGGGGCTACACCTTC	CSVDPRDAYRGYTF
TRBD2	16	TRBJ2-1	NA	TRBV7-8	TGTGCCAGCAGCCCCCTACAGCGGGAGAGAGGGAATGAGCAGTTCTTC	CASSPLQRERGNEQFF
NA	17	TRBJ2-5	few	TRBV4-1	TGCGCCAGCAGCCAAGATATAAGGGGGAGGGCCGAGGAGACCCAGTACTTC	CASSQDIRGRAEETQYF
TRBD1	17	TRBJ1-2	NA	TRBV20-1	TGCAGTGCACCCCAAGCGGACAGGGAGAGGACTAACTATGGCTACACCTTC	CSAPQADRERTNYGYTF
TRBD2	15	TRBJ2-4	NA	TRBV20-1	TGCAGTGCTAATTCCCGGACTAGCGGGAGAGGCATTCAGTACTTC	CSANSRTSGRGIQYF
NA	15	TRBJ1-2	once	TRBV14	TGTGCCAGCAGCCAAGAGAGAGACTCGAACTATGACTACACCTTC	CASSQERDSNYDYTF
TRBD2	14	TRBJ2-7	few	TRBV9	TGTGCCAGCAGCTCGGGGGGATCCTACAATGAGCAGTACTTC	CASSSGGSYNEQYF
NA	13	TRBJ1-1	few	TRBV4-3	TGCGCCAGCAGCCAAGATCTTAGCACTGAAGCTTTCTTT	CASSQDLSTEAFF
NA	14	TRBJ2-7	NA	TRBV2	TGTGCCAGCAGTAGTGACATAGAGGGGTACGAGCAGTACTTC	CASSSDIEGYEQYF
TRBD2	17	TRBJ2-7	NA	TRBV29-1	TGCAGCGTTGGGACTACCCTAACTAGCGGGAGGGGGTACGAGCAGTACTTC	CSVGTTLTSGRGYEQYF
NA	16	TRBJ2-7	few	TRBV12-3/TRBV12-4	TGTGCCAGCAGTTTAGGGTTGGGCAGGGCGTCCTACGAGCAGTACTTC	CASSLGLGRASYEQYF
TRBD1	15	TRBJ1-5	few	TRBV16	TGTGCCAGCAGCCGACAGGGACCCATTAATCAGCCCCAGCATTTT	CASSRQGPINQPQHF
TRBD1	14	TRBJ2-7	NA	TRBV6-2/TRBV6-3	TGTGCCACGGCATGGGACAGTTTGATCTACGAGCAGTACTTC	CATAWDSLIYEQYF
TRBD2	16	TRBJ2-7	few	TRBV12-3/TRBV12-4	TGTGCCAGCAGTCCTGGTCGGCTAGCGGGAGTTTGGGAGCAGTACTTC	CASSPGRLAGVWEQYF
NA	14	TRBJ1-5	NA	TRBV28	TGTGCCAGCAGTCTAGGACAGTCCTATCAGCCCCAGCATTTT	CASSLGQSYQPQHF
NA	15	TRBJ2-3	NA	TRBV20-1	TGCAGTGCTAGAGATTTTACACACGTAACAGATACGCAGTATTTT	CSARDFTHVTDTQYF
TRBD2	14	TRBJ2-7	NA	TRBV9	TGTGCCAGCAACACCGGGACTAGCGCGTACGAGCAGTACTTC	CASNTGTSAYEQYF
TRBD2	20	TRBJ2-1	NA	TRBV7-9	TGTGCCAGCAGCTCAAGCCGACTAGCGGGACCTAGTGCATTGGACAATGAGCAGTTCTTC	CASSSSRLAGPSALDNEQFF